This TCR beta chain was captured in a study of cytomegalovirus exposure and HLA in healthy donors (dated by TCRdb to 2016 to 2017). For the study in its entirety: In an earlier analysis of roughly 590 of the donors, 250 to 350 Gb of sequence data and 90 million to 120 million unique TCR beta sequences from 150 million to 200 million T cells were reported. About 280 gigabases of sequencing data and around 85 million unique TCR sequences made up an early release that covered 500 to 650 HLA-typed donors. Of the 350 to 450 genotyped donors, more than 75% were placed in the genetic ancestry cluster associated with self-reported Caucasian donors. The study aimed to test whether cataloging public T cell receptors could reveal signatures of past pathogen exposure. The study used immunosequencing to profile the T cell repertoires of 666 subjects and linked those repertoires to cytomegalovirus serostatus. Along with the roughly 700-subject first cohort, a separate validation cohort of roughly 110 different subjects was used. To predict cytomegalovirus infection status, the study brought together high-throughput TCR immunosequencing, statistical association of individual TCRs with disease status, and machine learning. A later analysis re-analyzed previously published TCR beta repertoires from 660 or so donors and added high-resolution HLA genotyping to study TCR occurrence patterns. Rather than using new phenotypic data, the later analysis identified candidate immune exposures from TCR beta sequences and from how often those sequences occurred across donors. An earlier analysis of about 620 of the donors applied high-throughput TCR beta sequencing to assess whether each TCR beta V gene segment acted as functional or pseudogenic. Donor age, sex, ethnicity and CMV serostatus were compiled alongside the repertoire data. A later genetic analysis used genome-wide SNP genotypes for about 55% of the 666 donors, treating that subset as a discovery cohort. All discovery cohort repertoires had been generated using a single sequencing platform. HLA typing included class I and class II loci at four-digit resolution. Typing coverage varied by locus: roughly 620-640 donors for A, B, C, DRB1 and DQB1; more than 500 for DQA1; approximately 570 for DPA1; fewer than 480 for DPB1. Roughly 5 DR-DQ haplotypes were handled as single units for association and clustering, since linkage in the cohort was strong. On average, roughly 250,000 unique TCR beta nucleotide sequences were sequenced per donor among a few hundred genotyped donors of the cohort, with 15% to 20% of those sequences being non-productive.

To note about this clone: Its recognized antigen is unknown. Within one base of it there is no much larger clone, and no base qualities were kept.

The cohort comprised around 700 healthy bone marrow donors. All cohort members were sampled while nominally healthy, although unrecorded immune exposures were likely present. The donor was CMV seronegative and belonged to the group of 320 or so seronegative cohort members. Every donor gave a peripheral blood sample, and the peripheral blood mononuclear cells from that sample were used for TCR beta sequencing. Genomic DNA extraction from the blood cell samples was performed with the Qiagen DNeasy Blood Extraction Kit. CDR1 and CDR2 were assigned from the germline V gene as SGDLS and YYNGEE. Trimming removed 3 bases from V and 10 bases from J, leaving 17 bases between the germline ends. There are 14 amino acids in the CDR3, from cysteine to phenylalanine inclusive. Of the read, only the CDR3 DNA is kept; its 42 bases are in frame from base 1. Findings and caveats that apply to the study as a whole: Because counts were too low, roughly 18 rarely observed V segments, including chromosome 9 orphons, were left out of the earlier analysis of several hundred of the donors. The 87-base-pair reads could not distinguish some IMGT-functional V segments, including TRBV6-2 and TRBV6-3, so those segments were excluded. In a later genetic analysis, fewer N-insertions in productive TCRs were reported among donors in an Asian-associated ancestry cluster than the 666-donor mean. In an earlier analysis of under 600 of the donors, most TCR beta V segments were observed in productive rearrangements about 87% or about 30% of the time, broadly matching IMGT annotations. The authors suggested that the approach could potentially be generalized to other disease states and immunological phenotypes. The only immune exposure information available for the cohort was CMV serostatus. HLA typing was unavailable for some donors at each locus, so association tests used only the typed subset. In a later analysis, TCR association rates were found to vary across HLA loci, with the most associated TCRs seen for DRB1 alleles and the fewest for HLA-C alleles. At a false discovery rate of 0.05, a later analysis linked some 17,000 TCR beta sequences to specific HLA alleles. Only TCR beta chains were sequenced in this cohort, and the absence of alpha or paired-chain data limited detectable features. According to a later analysis, most CMV-associated TCR beta chains appeared to be HLA-restricted, and the HLA associations seemed to be driven largely by CMV exposure. The classifier was reported to diagnose cytomegalovirus status with high specificity and sensitivity in both the original and validation cohorts. In the study, 164 TCR beta chains were listed as associated with cytomegalovirus. In a later analysis, several top co-occurrence clusters were reported to appear linked to parvovirus B19, influenza, CMV and Epstein-Barr virus. A few of the identified cytomegalovirus-associated TCR beta chains were confirmed in vitro to be specific for cytomegalovirus antigens. Sequencing depth was assumed to be roughly uniform across donors in the presence/absence analyses, though that assumption may not hold. A cluster of highly shared sequence variants was judged likely to represent a technical artifact of the sequencing pipeline. Most TCR sequences were seen in very few donors, while some public TCRs were found in many individuals. Compared with equally common non-associated chains, HLA-associated TCR beta chains in a later analysis were more clonally expanded and had lower generation probabilities. When HLA alleles, especially DR and DQ, strongly co-occurred, attributing TCR associations to individual alleles was difficult. A further reported finding was that TCR beta sequences accurately predicted the HLA-A and HLA-B alleles for most subjects in the first cohort. In a later genetic analysis, a missense DCLRE1C variant was associated with V-gene and J-gene trimming of TCR beta chains, and the association was replicated in an independent cohort. Linkage disequilibrium might explain the correlated functional status among segregating V segments, but an unknown experimental factor could not be ruled out.

The receptor library was made with the immunoSEQ multiplex PCR assay. For the multiplex PCR, a mixture combining 60 forward primers for TCR Vbeta segments and 13 reverse primers for TCR Jbeta segments was used. The CDR3 region of rearranged TCR beta genes was amplified from genomic DNA with a multiplex PCR assay. On the Illumina HiSeq System, the amplified TCR beta libraries were sequenced as 87-base-pair reads. In the original analysis: Across the 700 or so repertoires, a later analysis counted some 80 million unique TCR beta chains, about 10 million of which were shared by at least two donors. A nearest-neighbor algorithm error-corrected the raw reads and collapsed the reads into unique sequences, merging closely related sequences to remove PCR and sequencing errors. Alignment of CDR3 sequences to IMGT reference sequences was used to assign V, D and J gene segments. Each retained sequence needed at least a six-nucleotide match to both a V gene segment and a J gene segment. A rearrangement was called productive if the CDR3 had no stop codons and remained in frame with V and J, and every other rearrangement was called non-productive. Following IMGT convention, CDR3 was defined as the stretch from the second conserved V-encoded cysteine up to the conserved J-encoded phenylalanine. In an earlier analysis of around 540 of the donors, sequences lacking an unambiguous match to a single V gene segment were excluded. In an earlier analysis of roughly 600 of the donors, a V segment was called functional when productive rearrangements were above 56.7%, and segregating when the standard deviation between donors exceeded 5%. A statistical classification framework was built for diagnosing cytomegalovirus status from the catalog of TCR beta chain sequences. V and J gene assignment, in a later analysis, came from comparing TCR nucleotide sequences with IMGT/GENE-DB human TR gene sequences. Using the TCRdist pipeline, a later analysis assigned CDR3 sequences along with most-parsimonious VDJ recombination scenarios. In a later analysis, every TCR beta chain was defined by the combination of its CDR3 amino acid sequence and its V-gene family, and reads without a unique V-gene family were dropped. In a later analysis, around 600 highly shared, low-generation-probability nucleotide sequences were removed to address suspected cross-contamination and a sequencing artifact. For each public chain, a later analysis derived a clonal expansion index from normalized ranks of inferred template counts within each repertoire. In a later analysis, generation probabilities were computed with a VDJ recombination model fitted to out-of-frame rearrangements, and the resulting probabilities were checked against IGoR. Hypergeometric tests were used in a later analysis to score TCR-TCR, TCR-HLA and TCR-CMV co-occurrence, with a repertoire-size bias correction applied to the TCR pairs. A later analysis estimated false discovery rates by permuting HLA or CMV assignments 20 times. A later analysis grouped co-occurring TCRs with DBSCAN, adding TCRdist sequence similarity when clustering within HLA-allele-positive subsets. Co-occurrence clustering excluded repertoires with fewer than 30,000 or more than 120,000 public chains, plus five with anomalous nucleotide sharing. TCRdb limited this immuneACCESS table to in-frame rearrangements with V and J called. A share of clones is missing; checked studies link under half to unresolved V genes, and the rest is unexplained. The V and J calls and clone size were taken over from that table, and D and trimming were inferred from the DNA. Within this sample are roughly 160,000 clones, with around 80% of them counted one time only. Approximately 2% of the sample goes to the ten largest clones.

The chain joins TRBV9 to TRBJ2-1; tentative D gene TRBD1, with 8 bases matching. The sample comprised PBMCs. The receptor was isolated from a man aged 35 to 55 in good health and CMV-seronegative. The nucleotide sequence is given as TGTGCCAGCAGCGCCGGACAGGGAGGGTACGAGCAGTTCTTC. Translated, it reads CASSAGQGGYEQFF. Here the CDR3 is joined to the reference TRBV9 and TRBJ2-1 genes, and the full variable domain is: DSGVTQTPKHLITATGQRVTLRCSPRSGDLSVYWYQQSLDQGLQFLIQYYNGEERAKGNILERFSAQQFPDLHSELNLSSLELGDSALYFCASSAGQGGYEQFFGPGTRLTVL.